This T cell receptor beta chain was obtained from a study of PD-L1 blockade in urothelial cancer. Study-level background: Previous chemotherapy exposure amounted to 0 to 3 regimens for patients.

Germline loops: CDR1 LNHDA, CDR2 SQIVND (reference sequence). V lost 5 bases, J lost 7 bases, and 7 bases stayed unmatched. The CDR3 sequence is 15 residues long. Time point indicated: pretreatment peripheral blood. Patients were diagnosed with urothelial carcinoma, either locally advanced or metastatic. Between 1 and 8 samples, pretreatment and on-treatment, were given by each patient. Only in-frame clones appear in the TCRdb table, and some are missing; sequencing was by immunoSEQ multiplex PCR. There are roughly 77,000 clones in the sample; 84% occur only once, and approximately 10% lies in the top ten.

The sequences come from PBMCs, collected around atezolizumab (anti-PD-L1) treatment. This sequence joins TRBV19 and TRBJ2-1; 11 nucleotides agree with TRBD2. This TCR came from a woman in her 70s with urothelial cancer. CDR3 sequence reads: CASSAIAGGLNEQFF. CDR3 sequence (DNA): TGTGCCAGTAGTGCCATAGCGGGAGGGCTAAATGAGCAGTTCTTC.